This TCR beta chain appears in the sequencing data of a study of cytomegalovirus exposure and HLA in healthy donors. Study results and limitations: The productive fraction for most TCR beta V segments was about 87% or about 30% in an earlier analysis.

As concerns this clone: No antigen is known for it.

This CDR3 has 16 amino acids. The germline gives CDR1 MGHRA, CDR2 YSYEKL. V lost 4 bases and J lost 0, with 10 bases in between. The PCR was carried out with 60 Vbeta primers and 13 Jbeta primers. Here immunoSEQ multiplex PCR was the method, and the copy in TCRdb shows in-frame clones only, minus some. This sample's table reports about 60,000 clones. The sequenced sample consisted of PBMCs. The chain is built from TRBV4-1 and TRBJ2-6, with D perhaps TRBD2 (5 bases). The sequence was collected from a man between 50 and 59 years old in good health and CMV-seropositive. CDR3 amino acids: CASSPAGNSGANVLTF. The CDR3 DNA follows: TGCGCCAGCAGCCCCGCCGGGAACTCTGGGGCCAACGTCCTGACTTTC.